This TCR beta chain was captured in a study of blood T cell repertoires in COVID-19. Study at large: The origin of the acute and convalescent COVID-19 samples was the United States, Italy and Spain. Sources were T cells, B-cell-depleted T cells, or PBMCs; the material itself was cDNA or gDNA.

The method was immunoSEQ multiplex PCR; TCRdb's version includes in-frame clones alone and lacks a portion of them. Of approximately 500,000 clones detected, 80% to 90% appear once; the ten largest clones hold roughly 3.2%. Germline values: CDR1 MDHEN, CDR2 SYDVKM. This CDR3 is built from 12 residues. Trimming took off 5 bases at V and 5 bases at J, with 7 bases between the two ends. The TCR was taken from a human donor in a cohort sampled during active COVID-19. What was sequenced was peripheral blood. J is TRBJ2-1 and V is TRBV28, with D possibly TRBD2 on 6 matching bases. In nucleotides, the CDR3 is TGTGCCAGCAGTAAGCGGGACAATGAGCAGTTCTTC. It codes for CASSKRDNEQFF.